Below are 30 T cell receptor beta chains sequenced from a single sample in a study of T cell responses to AZD1222 COVID-19 vaccine. Here immunoSEQ multiplex PCR was the method, and the copy in TCRdb shows in-frame clones only, minus some. The table includes fewer than 100,000 clones, 88% detected once. This specimen consisted of peripheral blood, obtained 28 days after the second AZD1222 dose. These TCRs come from an adult who received the AZD1222 COVID-19 vaccine.

The chain carries TRBV5-1 and TRBJ2-5; 9 positions agree with TRBD2. This CDR3 region has 16 residues. V was clipped by 0 bases and J by 4 bases; unmatched bases: 7. Germline-derived CDR1 and CDR2 are SGHRS and YFSETQ. This CDR3 is CASSLGASGTGETQYF. The CDR3 nucleotides are TGCGCCAGCAGCTTGGGGGCTAGCGGGACGGGAGAGACCCAGTACTTC.

In its sample, this clone was seen once. The genes are TRBV9 and TRBJ2-1, with D perhaps matching TRBD2 (6 bases). Between the trimmed V and J ends, which lost 7 bases and 4 bases, there was a span of 18 bases. Germline V gene sequence: CDR1 SGDLS, CDR2 YYNGEE. The CDR3 runs 15 residues. The CDR3 sequence: CASWWEAGPYNEQFF. The CDR3 nucleotides are TGTGCCAGCTGGTGGGAGGCAGGCCCATACAATGAGCAGTTCTTC.

The chain uses TRBV28 and TRBJ1-4; the match to TRBD1 covers 9 bases. Per the germline V gene, CDR1 is MDHEN and CDR2 is SYDVKM. Trimming at V came to 4 bases and at J to 8 bases, leaving 8 bases not matched to a gene. CDR3 length: 15 amino acids. CDR3 amino acids: CASSSPGTGNEKLFF. The CDR3 DNA sequence: TGTGCCAGCAGTTCTCCCGGGACAGGGAACGAAAAACTGTTTTTT.

The CDR3 nucleotides are TGTGCCACCAGCAGGACAGGGGTGCGGAGTGAAAAACTGTTTTTT. Translated, it gives CATSRTGVRSEKLFF. This sequence joins TRBV15 and TRBJ1-4; TRBD1 aligns across 8 bases. With V trimmed by 3 bases and J by 7 bases, 7 bases remained unmatched. Germline-derived CDR1 and CDR2 are LNHNV and YYDKDF (reference sequence). This CDR3 is 15 amino acids long.

This clone was seen only once. This sequence joins TRBV29-1 and TRBJ1-2, with D possibly being TRBD1 (5 bases). Per germline, CDR1 SQVTM and CDR2 ANQGSEA. Deletions cut 8 bases from V and 1 base from J, with 20 bases between. The CDR3 spans 15 residues. The CDR3 DNA reads TGCAGCTTTACCCCGCAACAGGCACGTAACTATGGCTACACCTTC. Translated, it gives CSFTPQQARNYGYTF.

V is TRBV5-1 and J is TRBJ2-1, with 14 bases that match TRBD2. This CDR3 contains 15 residues. Trimming cost V 4 bases and J 10 bases; bases outside gene matches: 7. From germline, CDR1 is SGHRS and CDR2 YFSETQ. The CDR3 bases are TGCGCCAGCAGCGAGGGACTAGCGGGAGACTCCGAGCAGTTCTTC. As protein: CASSEGLAGDSEQFF.

V is TRBV24-1 and J is TRBJ2-5; D tentatively fits TRBD1 or TRBD2 (5 bases each). Germline-derived CDR1 and CDR2 are KGHDR and SFDVKD. This CDR3 is 16 amino acids long. With 10 bases removed from V and 5 bases from J, the gap between germline ends came to 25 bases. Here the CDR3 reads CATEDGVSGYGETQYF. CDR3 sequence (DNA): TGTGCCACGGAGGATGGTGTGTCAGGGTATGGGGAGACCCAGTACTTC.

V is TRBV7-6 and J is TRBJ2-1, with TRBD2 matching 12 bases. CDR3 size: 17 residues. V lost 4 bases and J lost 1; bases outside the gene matches: 5. CDR1 is SGHVS and CDR2 is FNYEAQ in the germline V gene. Written as DNA, the CDR3 is TGTGCCAGCAGCTCCACTAGCGGGAGGCGTTCCTACAATGAGCAGTTCTTC. Residues: CASSSTSGRRSYNEQFF.

This clone was found a few times. The chain joins TRBV11-2 to TRBJ1-1; D may be TRBD1 (5 bases). The CDR3 is 13 amino acids. CDR1 SGHAT and CDR2 FQNNGV come from the germline V gene. V was shortened by 3 bases and J by 0 bases, with 5 bases between the two germline ends. The CDR3 protein is CASSLGVNTEAFF. In nucleotides, the CDR3 is TGTGCCAGCAGCTTGGGGGTGAACACTGAAGCTTTCTTT.

The chain recombines TRBV6-8 with TRBJ1-5, with 9 bases matching TRBD1. Unmatched junction bases numbered 8, after V lost 5 bases and J lost 6 bases. The CDR3 totals 15 residues. CDR1 is MNHGY, CDR2 SAAAGT, per germline. This chain's CDR3 is CASSDRGGSGQPQHF. The CDR3 DNA sequence: TGTGCCAGCAGTGACAGGGGGGGCTCAGGTCAGCCCCAGCATTTT.

This chain joins TRBV4-1 and TRBJ2-2; weak D call: TRBD1 (5 bases). Germline CDR1 is MGHRA and CDR2 is YSYEKL. The CDR3 is 20 residues long. With 2 bases removed from V and 0 bases from J, the gap between germline ends came to 22 bases. The CDR3 DNA reads TGCGCCAGCAGCCAATCGGTGACAGCGTTAACCACGGCGAACACCGGGGAGCTGTTTTTT. It encodes CASSQSVTALTTANTGELFF.

The chain combines TRBV4-1 with TRBJ2-7; TRBD1 matches at 11 bases. The CDR3 extends over 16 amino acids. Trimming removed 2 bases from V and 3 bases from J; junction bases left unmatched: 6. CDR1 and CDR2 from the germline V gene are MGHRA and YSYEKL. The CDR3 region has the DNA TGCGCCAGCAGCCAATACTCGGGACAGGGGGGCTACGAGCAGTACTTC. It translates to CASSQYSGQGGYEQYF.

The sample holds one count of this clone. Here the CDR3 reads CASSFRTDEKLFF. The CDR3 bases are TGTGCCAGCAGTTTCCGGACAGATGAAAAACTGTTTTTT. The V and J genes are TRBV28 and TRBJ1-4, with D possibly being TRBD1 (6 bases). Trimming took off 3 bases at V and 6 bases at J, with 8 bases between the two ends. This CDR3 is 13 amino acids long. In germline, CDR1 is MDHEN, CDR2 SYDVKM.

The chain couples TRBV7-2 to TRBJ2-7; possibly TRBD2 for D (5 bases). Per the germline V gene, CDR1 is SGHTA and CDR2 is FQGNSA. With 0 bases removed from V and 9 bases from J, the gap between germline ends came to 15 bases. The CDR3 runs 14 residues. The CDR3 loop reads CASSLARAGLGQYF. The CDR3 DNA follows: TGTGCCAGCAGCTTAGCACGGGCGGGTTTAGGGCAGTACTTC.

The CDR3 nucleotides read TGTGCCAGCAGCTTTGGACAGGAAGGGGGAAACACCATATATTTT. Translated, it gives CASSFGQEGGNTIYF. The rearrangement links TRBV7-9 to TRBJ1-3; 7 nucleotides agree with TRBD1. The CDR3 extends over 15 amino acids. Germline-derived CDR1 and CDR2 are SEHNR and FQNEAQ (reference sequence). V lost 3 bases and J lost 4; bases outside the gene matches: 6. Combining the CDR3 with reference TRBV7-9 and TRBJ1-3 gives the whole variable domain DTGVSQNPRHKITKRGQNVTFRCDPISEHNRLYWYRQTLGQGPEFLTYFQNEAQLEKSRLLSDRFSAERPKGSFSTLEIQRTEQGDSAMYLCASSFGQEGGNTIYFGEGSWLTVV.

This clone was observed once. This sequence joins TRBV14 and TRBJ2-3; TRBD2 agrees at 10 bases. After removal of 4 bases from V and 4 bases from J, the junction contained 14 bases not matched to a gene. Germline CDR1 reads SGHDN; CDR2 reads FVKESK. This CDR3 contains 18 residues. CDR3 protein: CASSPPSGRGPRADTQYF. The CDR3 nucleotides read TGTGCCAGCAGCCCGCCTAGCGGGAGAGGGCCAAGGGCAGATACGCAGTATTTT. The full variable domain, completed using reference TRBV14 and TRBJ2-3, is EAGVTQFPSHSVIEKGQTVTLRCDPISGHDNLYWYRRVMGKEIKFLLHFVKESKQDESGMPNNRFLAERTGGTYSTLKVQPAELEDSGVYFCASSPPSGRGPRADTQYFGPGTRLTVL.

The chain is built from TRBV10-3 and TRBJ2-5, with a possible D match to TRBD2 (5 bases). CDR1 is ENHRY, CDR2 SYGVKD, per germline. The CDR3 runs 13 residues. V shed 2 bases and J shed 5 bases, with 9 bases lying between them. CDR3 loop: CAISEGRGETQYF. CDR3 bases: TGTGCCATCAGTGAGGGGAGAGGGGAGACCCAGTACTTC.

This clone was seen only a few times. This chain joins TRBV11-2 and TRBJ2-7; 7 positions match TRBD2. The CDR3 runs to 15 residues. J gave up 5 bases and V 5 bases, and 12 bases lay outside the gene matches. The germline CDR1 and CDR2 sequences are SGHAT and FQNNGV. The CDR3 bases are TGTGCCAGCAGCCGGTGGGCGGGAGCGGTAAACGAGCAGTACTTC. This translates into CASSRWAGAVNEQYF.

Only one count was recorded for this clone. This sequence joins TRBV7-3 and TRBJ2-2; 10 nucleotides match TRBD2. The CDR3 runs 17 residues. Looked up from germline, CDR1 is SGHTA and CDR2 is FQGTGA. J was trimmed by 0 bases and V by 4 bases; bases with no gene match: 5. The CDR3, as DNA: TGTGCCAGCAGCTCGAGACTAGCGGGTCCGAACACCGGGGAGCTGTTTTTT. Its protein is CASSSRLAGPNTGELFF.

The CDR3 reads CASSGGQETQYF. As DNA, the CDR3 is TGTGCCAGCTCTGGCGGGCAAGAGACCCAGTACTTC. This chain joins TRBV18 and TRBJ2-5, with a tentative D call TRBD2 (5 bases). V lost 6 bases and J lost 2, with 7 bases in between. There are 12 residues in the CDR3. Germline V gene sequence: CDR1 KGHSH, CDR2 LQKENI.

Only one count was recorded for this clone. The V call is TRBV6-5, the J call TRBJ2-7; 7 bases match TRBD2. The CDR3 length is 15 residues. Germline V gene sequence: CDR1 MNHEY, CDR2 SVGAGI. The V and J ends lost 2 bases and 2 bases, in that order; junction bases with no gene match: 6. CDR3 region: CASSYEGGGAYEQYF. CDR3 nucleotides: TGTGCCAGCAGTTACGAAGGCGGGGGAGCCTACGAGCAGTACTTC.

The rearrangement links TRBV5-1 to TRBJ2-2, with TRBD2 matching over 12 bases. The junction had 2 bases not matched to a gene; V was cut back by 3 bases and J by 2 bases. The CDR3 spans 16 residues. CDR1 and CDR2 from the germline V gene are SGHRS and YFSETQ. DNA of the CDR3: TGCGCCAGCAGCTCGACTAGCGGGAGAAACACCGGGGAGCTGTTTTTT. This encodes CASSSTSGRNTGELFF.

The V gene is TRBV27, the J gene TRBJ1-6; TRBD1 is a possible D gene (6 bases). The CDR3 loop spans 16 amino acids. The V gene lost 6 bases and the J gene lost 7 bases, with 19 bases spanning the gap. The germline V gene has CDR1 MNHEY and CDR2 SMNVEV (reference sequence). The CDR3 DNA reads as TGTGCCAGCAGCCTAGGCGGGGGCATGAGGAATTCACCCCTCCACTTT. Its protein product is CASSLGGGMRNSPLHF.

This clone was counted a few times. The J gene is TRBJ2-2, the V gene TRBV7-2; maybe TRBD2 (7 bases). V shed 5 bases and J shed 5 bases, with 18 bases lying between them. Germline CDR1 is SGHTA and CDR2 is FQGNSA. The CDR3 consists of 16 residues. The CDR3 DNA reads as TGTGCCAGCAGCCGGGGGGCGGGATCCGAAACCGGGGAGCTGTTTTTT. Translation gives CASSRGAGSETGELFF.

The rearrangement joins TRBV28 to TRBJ1-5, with TRBD1 identical over 8 bases. V shed 5 bases and J 3 bases; nucleotides not matched to a gene: 18. Germline CDR1 and CDR2: MDHEN and SYDVKM. The CDR3 has 19 residues. The CDR3 bases are TGTGCCAGCAGTGGTATCGCCAGGGGGCGTGTGGGTAACAATCAGCCCCAGCATTTT. This gives the protein CASSGIARGRVGNNQPQHF.

J is TRBJ1-3 and V is TRBV12-3 or TRBV12-4; the D is unclear. V shed 9 bases and J shed 2 bases, with 11 bases lying between them. This CDR3 is 13 amino acids long. The CDR3 bases are TGTGCCAGGCCCAAAGGGACTGGAAACACCATATATTTT. Its translation: CARPKGTGNTIYF.

The CDR3, as DNA: TGCGCCAGCAGCCAAGATCCCCCAGGGGGTGGGAATCAGCCCCAGCATTTT. Translated: CASSQDPPGGGNQPQHF. This chain links TRBV4-1 with TRBJ1-5; TRBD1 aligns across 7 bases. The CDR3 has 17 amino acids. The V gene end was trimmed by 0 bases and the J gene end by 4 bases; junction bases not matched to a gene: 9. Germline CDR1 MGHRA, CDR2 YSYEKL.

This rearrangement joins TRBV5-6 to TRBJ2-1; perhaps TRBD2 as D (6 bases). Germline-derived CDR1 and CDR2 are SGHDT and YYEEEE. The CDR3 covers 17 residues. V was cut by 4 bases and J by 0 bases, with 17 bases left in between. The CDR3 here is CASSPRWGRSSYNEQFF. The CDR3 nucleotides are TGTGCCAGCAGCCCCCGTTGGGGGAGGAGCTCCTACAATGAGCAGTTCTTC.

The V gene is TRBV4-1, the J gene TRBJ1-5; unclear D gene. V was shortened by 3 bases and J by 4 bases, with 13 bases between the two germline ends. The CDR3 runs to 15 residues. Per germline, CDR1 MGHRA and CDR2 YSYEKL. CDR3 amino acids: CASSQGLALNQPQHF. CDR3 DNA: TGCGCCAGCAGCCAGGGATTGGCCCTAAATCAGCCCCAGCATTTT.

Written as DNA, the CDR3 is TGTGCCAGCAGCAAAGGCCCTCCTCCTACTAGCGGGAGAACAGATACGCAGTATTTT. Amino acids: CASSKGPPPTSGRTDTQYF. The V call is TRBV21-1, the J call TRBJ2-3; the table names TRBD2, a call not compared with the DNA. TRBV21-1 constitutes a pseudogene. The CDR3 has 19 residues.